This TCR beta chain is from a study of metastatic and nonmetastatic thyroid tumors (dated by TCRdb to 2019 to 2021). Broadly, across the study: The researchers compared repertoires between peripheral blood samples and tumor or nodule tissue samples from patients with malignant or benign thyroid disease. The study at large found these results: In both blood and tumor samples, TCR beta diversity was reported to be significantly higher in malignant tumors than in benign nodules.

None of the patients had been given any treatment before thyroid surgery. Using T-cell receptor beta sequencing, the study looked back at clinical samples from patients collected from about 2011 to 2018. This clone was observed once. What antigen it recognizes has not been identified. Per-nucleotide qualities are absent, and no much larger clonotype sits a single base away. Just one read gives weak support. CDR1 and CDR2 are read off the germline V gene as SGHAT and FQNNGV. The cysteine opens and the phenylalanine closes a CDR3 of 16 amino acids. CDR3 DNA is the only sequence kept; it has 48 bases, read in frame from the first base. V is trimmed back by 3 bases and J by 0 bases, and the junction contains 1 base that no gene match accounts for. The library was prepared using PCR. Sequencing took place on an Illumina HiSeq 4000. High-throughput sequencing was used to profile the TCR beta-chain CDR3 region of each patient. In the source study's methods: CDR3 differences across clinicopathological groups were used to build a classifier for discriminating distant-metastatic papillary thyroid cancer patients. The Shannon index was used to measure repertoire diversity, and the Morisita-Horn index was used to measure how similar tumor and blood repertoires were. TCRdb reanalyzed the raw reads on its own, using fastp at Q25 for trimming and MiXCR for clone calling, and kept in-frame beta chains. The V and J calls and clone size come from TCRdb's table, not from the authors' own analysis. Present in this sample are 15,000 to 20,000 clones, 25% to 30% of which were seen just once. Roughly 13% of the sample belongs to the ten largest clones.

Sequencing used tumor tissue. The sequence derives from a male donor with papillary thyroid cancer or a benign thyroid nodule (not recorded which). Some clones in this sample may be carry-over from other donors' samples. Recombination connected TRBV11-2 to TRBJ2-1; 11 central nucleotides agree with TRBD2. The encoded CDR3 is CASSLGLAVSYNEQFF. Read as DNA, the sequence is TGTGCCAGCAGCTTGGGACTAGCGGTCTCCTACAATGAGCAGTTCTTC.